This T cell receptor (beta chain) was recovered during a study of tumor and adjacent non-tumor tissue in lung cancer. The template was RNA from unsorted bulk tissue. TCRbeta libraries were built with three rounds of nested PCR, modified from ARM-PCR. TCRdb re-called the multiplex PCR reads through MiXCR, storing one row per CDR3 protein. The sample yields fewer than 150,000 distinct CDR3 sequences, around 60% seen once. This clonotype was counted between two and nine times. The TCR comes from a man between 60 and 70 years old with small cell lung cancer. The source material was lung tumor tissue.

CDR3 sequence reads: CATSDSQLNEQFF. The CDR3 bases are TGTGCCACCAGTGATTCTCAGCTCAATGAGCAGTTCTTC. The chain employs TRBV24-1 and TRBJ2-1; no clear D. The CDR3 extends over 13 amino acids. V was pared by 2 bases and J by 6 bases, with 7 bases between. Germline V CDR1 and CDR2: KGHDR, SFDVKD.